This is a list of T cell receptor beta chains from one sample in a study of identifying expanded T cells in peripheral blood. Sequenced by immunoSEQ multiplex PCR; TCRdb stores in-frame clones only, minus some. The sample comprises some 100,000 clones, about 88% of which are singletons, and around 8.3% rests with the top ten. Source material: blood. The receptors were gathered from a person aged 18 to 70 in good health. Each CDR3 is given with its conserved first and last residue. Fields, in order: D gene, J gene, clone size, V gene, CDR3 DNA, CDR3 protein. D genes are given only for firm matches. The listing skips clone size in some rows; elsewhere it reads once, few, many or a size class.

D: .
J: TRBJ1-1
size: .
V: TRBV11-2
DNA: TGTGCCAGCAGCTTAGCAATGTTGAACACTGAAGCTTTCTTT
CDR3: CASSLAMLNTEAFF

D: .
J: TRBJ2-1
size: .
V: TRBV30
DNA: TGTGCCTGGAGGGGTCCCGTTGGTGTAGTAGGTGAGCAGTTCTTC
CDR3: CAWRGPVGVVGEQFF

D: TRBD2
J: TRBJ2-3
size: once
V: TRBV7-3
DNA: TGTGCCAGCAGCTTAACCGGAGCGGGAGGCCTCACAGATACGCAGTATTTT
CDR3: CASSLTGAGGLTDTQYF

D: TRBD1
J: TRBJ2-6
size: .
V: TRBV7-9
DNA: TGTGCCAGCACCGGGACAGGGACCTCTGGGGCCAACGTCCTGACTTTC
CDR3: CASTGTGTSGANVLTF

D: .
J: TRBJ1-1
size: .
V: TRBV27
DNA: TGTGCCAGCAGTGTATGGGGAGGCACTGAAGCTTTCTTT
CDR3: CASSVWGGTEAFF

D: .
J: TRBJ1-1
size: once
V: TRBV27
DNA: TGTGCCAGCCGTTTCTCAGGGGCCTACACTGAAGCTTTCTTT
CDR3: CASRFSGAYTEAFF

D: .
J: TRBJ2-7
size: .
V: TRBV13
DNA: TGTGCCAGCAGCTCGGTTGTAGGCGAGCAGTACTTC
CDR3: CASSSVVGEQYF

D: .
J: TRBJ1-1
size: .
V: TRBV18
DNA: TGTGCCAGCTCACCGTCCGCGACAGCGAACACTGAAGCTTTCTTT
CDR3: CASSPSATANTEAFF

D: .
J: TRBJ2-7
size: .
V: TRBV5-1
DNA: TGCGCCAGCAGCTCTACGACCGGGACCATCTACGAGCAGTACTTC
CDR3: CASSSTTGTIYEQYF

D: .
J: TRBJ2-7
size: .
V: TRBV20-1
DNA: TGCAGTGCTAGCAGGGTTGACGAGCAGTACTTC
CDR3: CSASRVDEQYF

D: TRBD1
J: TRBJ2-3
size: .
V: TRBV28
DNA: TGTGCCAGCAAGAGGGGGCCAGATACGCAGTATTTT
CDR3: CASKRGPDTQYF

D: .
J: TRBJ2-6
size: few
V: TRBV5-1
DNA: TGCGCCAGCACCCGACAGTCTGGGGCCAACGTCCTGACTTTC
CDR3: CASTRQSGANVLTF